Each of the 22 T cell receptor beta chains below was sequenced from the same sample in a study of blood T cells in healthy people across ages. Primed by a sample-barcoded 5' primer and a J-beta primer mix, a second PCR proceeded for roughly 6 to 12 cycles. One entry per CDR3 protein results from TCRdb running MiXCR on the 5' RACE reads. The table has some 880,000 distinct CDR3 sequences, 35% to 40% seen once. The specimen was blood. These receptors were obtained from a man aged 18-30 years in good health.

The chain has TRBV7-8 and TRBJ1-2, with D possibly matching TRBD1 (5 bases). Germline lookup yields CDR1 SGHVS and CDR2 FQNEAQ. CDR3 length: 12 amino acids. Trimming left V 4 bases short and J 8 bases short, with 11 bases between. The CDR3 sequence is CASSSQVWGYTF. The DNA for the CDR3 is TGTGCCAGCAGCTCACAGGTCTGGGGCTACACCTTC.

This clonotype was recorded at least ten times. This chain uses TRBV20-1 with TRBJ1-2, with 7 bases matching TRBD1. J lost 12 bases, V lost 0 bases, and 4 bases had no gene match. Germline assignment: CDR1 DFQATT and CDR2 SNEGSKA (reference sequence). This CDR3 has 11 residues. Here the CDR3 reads CSARDQGDNTF. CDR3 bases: TGCAGTGCTAGAGATCAGGGGGATAACACCTTC.

CDR3 loop: CASSGDRGGSPLHF. In nucleotides, the CDR3 is TGTGCCAGCTCAGGGGACAGGGGCGGTTCACCCCTCCACTTT. The rearrangement joins TRBV18 to TRBJ1-6; TRBD1 matches at 10 bases. There are 14 residues in the CDR3. Germline CDR1 is KGHSH and CDR2 is LQKENI. The trim removed 5 bases at V and 9 bases at J, leaving 4 bases unmatched. Full variable domain (rest looked up from reference TRBV18 and TRBJ1-6): NAGVMQNPRHLVRRRGQEARLRCSPMKGHSHVYWYRQLPEEGLKFMVYLQKENIIDESGMPKERFSAEFPKEGPSILRIQQVVRGDSAAYFCASSGDRGGSPLHFGNGTRLTVT.

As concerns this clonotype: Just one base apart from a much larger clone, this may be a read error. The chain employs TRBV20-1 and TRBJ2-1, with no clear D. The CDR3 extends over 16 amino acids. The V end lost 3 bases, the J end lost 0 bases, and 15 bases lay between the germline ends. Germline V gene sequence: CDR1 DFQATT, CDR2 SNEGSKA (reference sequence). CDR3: CSASPYGQSSYNEQFF. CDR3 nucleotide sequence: TGCAGTGCTAGCCCCTACGGTCAAAGCTCCTACAATGAGCAGTTCTTC.

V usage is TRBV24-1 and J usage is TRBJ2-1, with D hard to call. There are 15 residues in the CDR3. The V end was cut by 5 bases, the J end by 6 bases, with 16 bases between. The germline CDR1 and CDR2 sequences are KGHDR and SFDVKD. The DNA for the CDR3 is TGTGCCACCAGTGTAATTGCCGAAACGGGCAATGAGCAGTTCTTC. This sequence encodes CATSVIAETGNEQFF.

The CDR3: CASTWGGGEAFF. Here the CDR3 DNA reads TGTGCCAGCACCTGGGGAGGGGGTGAAGCTTTCTTT. The J gene is TRBJ1-1, the V gene TRBV2, with D maybe TRBD1 (6 bases). Germline V lookup: CDR1 SNHLY, CDR2 FYNNEI. Trimming removed 7 bases at V and 7 bases at J, with 13 bases between. CDR3 size: 12 residues.

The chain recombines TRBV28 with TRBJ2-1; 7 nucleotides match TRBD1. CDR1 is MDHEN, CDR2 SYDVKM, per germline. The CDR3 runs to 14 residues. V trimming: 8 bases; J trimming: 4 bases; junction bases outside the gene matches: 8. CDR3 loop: CASFPGQPYNEQFF. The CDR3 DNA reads TGTGCCAGCTTTCCGGGACAGCCTTACAATGAGCAGTTCTTC.

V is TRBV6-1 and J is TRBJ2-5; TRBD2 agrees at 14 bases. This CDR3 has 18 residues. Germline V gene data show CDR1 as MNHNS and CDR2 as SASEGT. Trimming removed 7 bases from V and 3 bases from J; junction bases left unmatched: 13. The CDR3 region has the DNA TGTGCCAGCAAAGATGGGACTAGCGGGAGATTCGGGGAAGAGACCCAGTACTTC. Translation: CASKDGTSGRFGEETQYF.

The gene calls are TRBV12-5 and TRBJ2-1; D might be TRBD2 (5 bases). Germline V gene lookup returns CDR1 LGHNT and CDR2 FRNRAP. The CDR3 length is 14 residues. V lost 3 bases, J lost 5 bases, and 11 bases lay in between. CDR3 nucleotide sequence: TGTGCTAGTGGTTTTGGACCGGGAAACAATGAGCAGTTCTTC. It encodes CASGFGPGNNEQFF.

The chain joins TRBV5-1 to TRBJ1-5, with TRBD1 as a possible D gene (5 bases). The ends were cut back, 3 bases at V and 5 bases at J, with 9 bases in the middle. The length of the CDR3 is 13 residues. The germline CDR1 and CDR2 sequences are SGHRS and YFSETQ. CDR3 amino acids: CASSWDGDQPQHF. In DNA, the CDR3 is TGCGCCAGCAGCTGGGACGGAGATCAGCCCCAGCATTTT.

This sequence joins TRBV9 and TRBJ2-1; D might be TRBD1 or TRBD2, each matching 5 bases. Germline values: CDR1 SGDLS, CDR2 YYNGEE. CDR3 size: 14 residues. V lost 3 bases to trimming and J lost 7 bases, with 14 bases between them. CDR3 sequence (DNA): TGTGCCAGCAGCGGTGGGCAGGGAGTAAATGAGCAGTTCTTC. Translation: CASSGGQGVNEQFF.

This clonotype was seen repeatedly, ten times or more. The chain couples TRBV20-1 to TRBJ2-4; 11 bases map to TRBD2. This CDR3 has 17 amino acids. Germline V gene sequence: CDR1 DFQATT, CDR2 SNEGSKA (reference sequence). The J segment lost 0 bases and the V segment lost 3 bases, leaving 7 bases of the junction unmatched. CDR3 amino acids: CSASVLAGGVAKNIQYF. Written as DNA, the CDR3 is TGCAGTGCTAGCGTGCTAGCGGGGGGCGTAGCCAAAAACATTCAGTACTTC.

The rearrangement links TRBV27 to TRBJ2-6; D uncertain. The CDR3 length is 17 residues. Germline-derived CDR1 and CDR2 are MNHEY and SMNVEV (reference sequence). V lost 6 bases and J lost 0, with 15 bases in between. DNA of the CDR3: TGTGCCAGCAGCCTAGTCAGTTCTGGCTCTGGGGCCAACGTCCTGACTTTC. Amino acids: CASSLVSSGSGANVLTF.

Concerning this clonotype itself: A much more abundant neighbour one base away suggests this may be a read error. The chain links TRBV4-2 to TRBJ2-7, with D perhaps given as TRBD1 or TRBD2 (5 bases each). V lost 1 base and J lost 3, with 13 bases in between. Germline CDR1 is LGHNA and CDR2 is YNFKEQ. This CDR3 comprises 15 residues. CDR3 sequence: CASSQVGTDRYEQYF. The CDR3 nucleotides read TGTGCCAGCAGCCAAGTCGGGACGGATCGCTACGAGCAGTACTTC.

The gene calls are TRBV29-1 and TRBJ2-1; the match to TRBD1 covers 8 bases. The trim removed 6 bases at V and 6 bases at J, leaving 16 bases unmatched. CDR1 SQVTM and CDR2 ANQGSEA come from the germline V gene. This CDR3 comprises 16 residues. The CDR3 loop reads CSVDLLGQGSVNEQFF. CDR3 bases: TGCAGCGTGGACCTCCTAGGACAGGGCTCGGTCAATGAGCAGTTCTTC.

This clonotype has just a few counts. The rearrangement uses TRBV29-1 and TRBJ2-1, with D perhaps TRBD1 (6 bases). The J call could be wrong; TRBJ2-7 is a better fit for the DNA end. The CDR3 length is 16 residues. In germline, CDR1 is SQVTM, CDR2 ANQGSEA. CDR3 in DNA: TGCAGCGTTGTATTTGTGCAGGGGAGATCCTACAATGAGCAGTACTTC. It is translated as CSVVFVQGRSYNEQYF.

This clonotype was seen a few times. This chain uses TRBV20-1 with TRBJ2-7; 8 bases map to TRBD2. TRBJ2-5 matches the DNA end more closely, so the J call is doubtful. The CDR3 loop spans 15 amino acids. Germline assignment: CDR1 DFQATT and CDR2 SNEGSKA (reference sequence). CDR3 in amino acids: CSAKSGGRSGGTQYF. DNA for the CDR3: TGCAGTGCTAAATCTGGCGGGAGGTCGGGAGGGACCCAGTACTTC.

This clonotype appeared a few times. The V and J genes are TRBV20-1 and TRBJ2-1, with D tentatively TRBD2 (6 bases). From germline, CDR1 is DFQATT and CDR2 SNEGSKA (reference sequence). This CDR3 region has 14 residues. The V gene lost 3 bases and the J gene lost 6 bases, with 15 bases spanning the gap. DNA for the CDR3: TGCAGTGCTAGGAAAACCGGGACTCTCAATGAGCAGTTCTTC. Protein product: CSARKTGTLNEQFF.

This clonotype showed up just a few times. DNA of the CDR3: TGTGCCAGCAGCCTGACTCCGGGCCGGGACAGGGCTTTGGGCTACACCTTC. Amino acids: CASSLTPGRDRALGYTF. V and J are TRBV7-9 and TRBJ1-2; TRBD1 agrees at 9 bases. The CDR3 spans 17 residues. CDR1 and CDR2 from the germline V gene are SEHNR and FQNEAQ (reference sequence). Trimming at V came to 5 bases and at J to 8 bases, leaving 18 bases not matched to a gene.

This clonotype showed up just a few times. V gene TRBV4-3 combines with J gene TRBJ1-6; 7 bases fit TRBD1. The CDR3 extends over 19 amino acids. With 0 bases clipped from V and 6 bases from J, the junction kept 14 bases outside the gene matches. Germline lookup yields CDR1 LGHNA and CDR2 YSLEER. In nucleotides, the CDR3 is TGCGCCAGCAGCCAAGAAGTTCCTACAGGGGAAAATCGTAATTCACCCCTCCACTTT. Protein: CASSQEVPTGENRNSPLHF.

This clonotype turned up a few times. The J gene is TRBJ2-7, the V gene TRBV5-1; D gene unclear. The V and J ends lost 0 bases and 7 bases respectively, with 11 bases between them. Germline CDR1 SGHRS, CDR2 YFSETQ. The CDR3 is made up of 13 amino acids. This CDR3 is CASSLGTADEQYF. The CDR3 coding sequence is TGCGCCAGCAGCTTGGGAACAGCAGATGAGCAGTACTTC.

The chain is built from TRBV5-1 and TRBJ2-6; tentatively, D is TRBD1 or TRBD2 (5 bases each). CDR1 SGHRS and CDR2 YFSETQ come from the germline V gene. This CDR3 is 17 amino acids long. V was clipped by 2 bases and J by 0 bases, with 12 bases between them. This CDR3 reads CASSLMGRNSGANVLTF. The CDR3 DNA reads TGCGCCAGCAGCTTAATGGGACGGAACTCTGGGGCCAACGTCCTGACTTTC.